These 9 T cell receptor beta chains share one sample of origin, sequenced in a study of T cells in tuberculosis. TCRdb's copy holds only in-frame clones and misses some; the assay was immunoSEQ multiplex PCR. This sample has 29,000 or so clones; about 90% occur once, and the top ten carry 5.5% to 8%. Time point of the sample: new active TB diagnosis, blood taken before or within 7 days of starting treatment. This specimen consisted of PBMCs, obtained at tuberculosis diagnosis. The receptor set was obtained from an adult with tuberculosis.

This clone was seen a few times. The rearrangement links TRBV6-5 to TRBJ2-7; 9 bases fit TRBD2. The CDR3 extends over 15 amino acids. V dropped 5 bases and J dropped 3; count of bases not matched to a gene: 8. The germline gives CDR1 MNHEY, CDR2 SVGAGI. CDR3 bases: TGTGCCAGCAGTGGCACTAGCGGGTCTTTCTACGAGCAGTACTTC. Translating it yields CASSGTSGSFYEQYF.

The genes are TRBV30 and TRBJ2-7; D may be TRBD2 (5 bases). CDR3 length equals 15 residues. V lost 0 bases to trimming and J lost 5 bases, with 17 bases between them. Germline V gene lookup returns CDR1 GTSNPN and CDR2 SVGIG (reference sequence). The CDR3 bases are TGTGCCTGGAGTGTGCGAGGGCAGGTAGGCCACGAGCAGTACTTC. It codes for CAWSVRGQVGHEQYF.

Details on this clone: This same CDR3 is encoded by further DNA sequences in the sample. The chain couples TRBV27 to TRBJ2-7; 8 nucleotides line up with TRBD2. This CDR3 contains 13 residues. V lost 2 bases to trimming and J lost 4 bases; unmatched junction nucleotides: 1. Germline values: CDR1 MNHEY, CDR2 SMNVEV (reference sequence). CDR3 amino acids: CASSLAGGYEQYF. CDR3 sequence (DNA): TGTGCCAGCAGTTTAGCGGGAGGTTACGAGCAGTACTTC.

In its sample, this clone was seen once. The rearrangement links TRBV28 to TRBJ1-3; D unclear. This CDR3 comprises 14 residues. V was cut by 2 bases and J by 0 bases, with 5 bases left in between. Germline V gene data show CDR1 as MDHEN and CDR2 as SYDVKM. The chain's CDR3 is CASSLSLSGNTIYF. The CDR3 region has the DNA TGTGCCAGCAGTTTAAGCCTCTCTGGAAACACCATATATTTT.

The CDR3 nucleotides read TGCGCCAGCAGCCAAAAGACCGGGGGGTACGGTGACACCGGGGAGCTGTTTTTT. This translates into CASSQKTGGYGDTGELFF. V and J are TRBV4-1 and TRBJ2-2, with 7 bases identical to TRBD2. The germline CDR1 and CDR2 sequences are MGHRA and YSYEKL. The CDR3 loop spans 18 amino acids. Trimming at V came to 2 bases and at J to 3 bases, leaving 12 bases not matched to a gene.

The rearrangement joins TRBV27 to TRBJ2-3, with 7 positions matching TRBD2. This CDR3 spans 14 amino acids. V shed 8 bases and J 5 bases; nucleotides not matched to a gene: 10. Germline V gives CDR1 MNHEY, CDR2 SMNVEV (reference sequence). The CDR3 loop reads CASSSSGAVDTQYF. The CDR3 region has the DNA TGTGCCAGCTCCTCCAGCGGGGCGGTAGATACGCAGTATTTT.

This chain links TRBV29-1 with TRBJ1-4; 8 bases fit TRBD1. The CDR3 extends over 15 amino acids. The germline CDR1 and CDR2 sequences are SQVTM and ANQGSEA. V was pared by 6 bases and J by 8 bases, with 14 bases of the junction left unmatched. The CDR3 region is CSVTPSSGGREKLFF. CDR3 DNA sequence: TGCAGCGTAACCCCCTCATCAGGGGGCAGGGAAAAACTGTTTTTT.

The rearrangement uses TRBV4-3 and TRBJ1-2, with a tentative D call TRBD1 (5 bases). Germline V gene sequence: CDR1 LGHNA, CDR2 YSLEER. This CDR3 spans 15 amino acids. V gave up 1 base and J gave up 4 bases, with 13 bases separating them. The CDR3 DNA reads TGCGCCAGCAGCCAAGGTCAGGGATTCAGCTATGGCTACACCTTC. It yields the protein CASSQGQGFSYGYTF.

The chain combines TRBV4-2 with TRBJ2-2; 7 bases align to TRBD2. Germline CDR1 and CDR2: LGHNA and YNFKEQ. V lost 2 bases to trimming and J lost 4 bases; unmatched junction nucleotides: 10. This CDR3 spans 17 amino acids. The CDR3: CASSQQLSGVGTGELFF. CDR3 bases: TGTGCCAGCAGCCAACAGCTCAGCGGGGTTGGCACCGGGGAGCTGTTTTTT.